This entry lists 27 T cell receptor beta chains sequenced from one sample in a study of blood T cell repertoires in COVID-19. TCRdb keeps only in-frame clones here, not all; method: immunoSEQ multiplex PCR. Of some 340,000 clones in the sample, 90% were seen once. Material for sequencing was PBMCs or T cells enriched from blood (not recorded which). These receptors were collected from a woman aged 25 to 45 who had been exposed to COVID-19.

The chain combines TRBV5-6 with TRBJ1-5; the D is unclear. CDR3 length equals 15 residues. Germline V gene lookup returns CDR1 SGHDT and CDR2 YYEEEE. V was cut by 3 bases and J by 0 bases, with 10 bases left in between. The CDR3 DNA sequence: TGTGCCAGCAGCTACGGGAGCCTTAGCAATCAGCCCCAGCATTTT. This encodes CASSYGSLSNQPQHF.

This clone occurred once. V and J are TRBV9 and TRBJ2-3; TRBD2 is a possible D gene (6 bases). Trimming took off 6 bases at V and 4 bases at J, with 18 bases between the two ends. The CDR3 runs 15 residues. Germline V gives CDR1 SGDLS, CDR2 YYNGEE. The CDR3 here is CASTISWGVADTQYF. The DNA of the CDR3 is TGTGCCAGCACCATCTCCTGGGGGGTGGCAGATACGCAGTATTTT.

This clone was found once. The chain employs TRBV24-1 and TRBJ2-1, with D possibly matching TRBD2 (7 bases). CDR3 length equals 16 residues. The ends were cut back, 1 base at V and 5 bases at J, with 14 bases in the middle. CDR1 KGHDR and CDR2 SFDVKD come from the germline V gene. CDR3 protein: CATSDFRGGGDNEQFF. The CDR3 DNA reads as TGTGCCACCAGTGATTTTAGGGGGGGCGGCGACAATGAGCAGTTCTTC.

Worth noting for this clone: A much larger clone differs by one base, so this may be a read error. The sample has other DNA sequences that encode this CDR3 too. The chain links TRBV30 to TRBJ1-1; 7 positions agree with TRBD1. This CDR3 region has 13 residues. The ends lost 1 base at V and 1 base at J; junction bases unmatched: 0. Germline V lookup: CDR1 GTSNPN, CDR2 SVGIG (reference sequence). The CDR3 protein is CAWSGQGNTEAFF. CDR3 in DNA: TGTGCCTGGAGTGGACAGGGGAACACTGAAGCTTTCTTT.

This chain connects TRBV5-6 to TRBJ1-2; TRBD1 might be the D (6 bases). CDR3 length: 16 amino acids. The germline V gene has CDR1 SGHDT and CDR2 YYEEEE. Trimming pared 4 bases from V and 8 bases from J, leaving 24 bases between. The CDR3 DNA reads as TGTGCCAGCAGCACTTTGTCTGCCGCAGGGGCGCGAGGCTACACCTTC. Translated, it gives CASSTLSAAGARGYTF.

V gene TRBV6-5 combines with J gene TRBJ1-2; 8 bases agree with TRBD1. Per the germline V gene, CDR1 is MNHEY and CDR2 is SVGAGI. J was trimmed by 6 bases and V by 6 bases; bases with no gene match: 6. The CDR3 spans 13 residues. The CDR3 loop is CASSKTGVHGYTF. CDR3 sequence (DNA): TGTGCCAGCAGCAAGACAGGGGTGCATGGCTACACCTTC.

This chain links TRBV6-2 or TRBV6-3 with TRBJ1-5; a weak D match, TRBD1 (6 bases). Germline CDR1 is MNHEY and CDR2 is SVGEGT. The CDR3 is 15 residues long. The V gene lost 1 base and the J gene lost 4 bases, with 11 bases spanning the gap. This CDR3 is CASSYYRGQNQPQHF. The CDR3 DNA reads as TGTGCCAGCAGTTACTATAGAGGACAGAATCAGCCCCAGCATTTT.

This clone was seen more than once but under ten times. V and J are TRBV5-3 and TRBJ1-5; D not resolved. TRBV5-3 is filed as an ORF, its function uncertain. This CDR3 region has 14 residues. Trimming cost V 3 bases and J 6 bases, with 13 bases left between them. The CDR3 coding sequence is TGTGCCAGAAGCTCTGGGGAAGCGGGTCAGCCCCAGCATTTT. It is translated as CARSSGEAGQPQHF.

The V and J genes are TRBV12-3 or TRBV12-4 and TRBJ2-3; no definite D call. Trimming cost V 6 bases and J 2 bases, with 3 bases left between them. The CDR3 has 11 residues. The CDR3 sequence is CASSFTDTQYF. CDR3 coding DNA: TGTGCCAGCAGCTTCACAGATACGCAGTATTTT.

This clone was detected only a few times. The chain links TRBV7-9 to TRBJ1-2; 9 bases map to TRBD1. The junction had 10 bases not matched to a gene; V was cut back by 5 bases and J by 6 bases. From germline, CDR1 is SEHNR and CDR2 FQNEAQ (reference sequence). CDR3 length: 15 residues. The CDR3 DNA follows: TGTGCCAGCAGCAAGGACAGGGGCCTGCCAAATGGCTACACCTTC. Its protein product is CASSKDRGLPNGYTF.

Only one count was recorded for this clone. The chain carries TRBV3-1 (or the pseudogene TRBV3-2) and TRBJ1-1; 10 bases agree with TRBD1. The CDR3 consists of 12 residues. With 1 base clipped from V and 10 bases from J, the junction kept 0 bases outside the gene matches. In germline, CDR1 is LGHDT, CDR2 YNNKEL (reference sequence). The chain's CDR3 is CASSQGDRGAFF. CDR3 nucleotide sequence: TGTGCCAGCAGCCAAGGGGACAGGGGAGCTTTCTTT.

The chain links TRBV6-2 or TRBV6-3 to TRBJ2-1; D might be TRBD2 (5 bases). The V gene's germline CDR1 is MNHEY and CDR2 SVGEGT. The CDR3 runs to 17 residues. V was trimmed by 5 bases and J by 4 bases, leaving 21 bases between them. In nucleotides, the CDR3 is TGTGCCAGCAGTAATCCCGTTCAGACTACATTTTACAATGAGCAGTTCTTC. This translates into CASSNPVQTTFYNEQFF.

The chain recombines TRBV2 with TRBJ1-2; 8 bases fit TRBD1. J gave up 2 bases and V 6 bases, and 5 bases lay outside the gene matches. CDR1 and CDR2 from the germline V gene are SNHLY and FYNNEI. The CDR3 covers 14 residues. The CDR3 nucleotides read TGTGCCAGCAGGGAGACAGGGGCGAACTATGGCTACACCTTC. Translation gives CASRETGANYGYTF.

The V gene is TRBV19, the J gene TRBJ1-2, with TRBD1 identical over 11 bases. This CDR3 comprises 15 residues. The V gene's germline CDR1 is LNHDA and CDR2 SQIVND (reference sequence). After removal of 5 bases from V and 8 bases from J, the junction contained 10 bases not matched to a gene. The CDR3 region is CASSAGQGVPRGYTF. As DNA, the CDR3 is TGTGCCAGTAGTGCGGGACAGGGGGTTCCAAGGGGCTACACCTTC.

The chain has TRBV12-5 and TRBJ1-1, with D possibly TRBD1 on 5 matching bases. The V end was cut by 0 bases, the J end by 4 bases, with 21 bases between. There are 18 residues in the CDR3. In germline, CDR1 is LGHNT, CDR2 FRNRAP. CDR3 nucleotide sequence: TGTGCTAGTGGTTTGGTACCTCGCCAGGGATTATTTCTCACTGAAGCTTTCTTT. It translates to CASGLVPRQGLFLTEAFF.

The chain's CDR3 is CASSPGGSIPYEQYF. CDR3 sequence (DNA): TGTGCCAGCAGCCCAGGGGGCTCCATTCCCTACGAGCAGTACTTC. J is TRBJ2-7 and V is TRBV7-2; 8 bases agree with TRBD1. Germline-derived CDR1 and CDR2 are SGHTA and FQGNSA. Trimming at V came to 5 bases and at J to 2 bases, leaving 8 bases not matched to a gene. The CDR3 has 15 residues.

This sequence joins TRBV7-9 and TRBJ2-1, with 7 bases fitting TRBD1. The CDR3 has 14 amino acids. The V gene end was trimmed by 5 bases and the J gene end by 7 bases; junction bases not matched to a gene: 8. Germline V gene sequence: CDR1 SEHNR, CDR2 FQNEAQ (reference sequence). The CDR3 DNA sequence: TGTGCCAGCAGCCCAGGACAGGATTGGAATGAGCAGTTCTTC. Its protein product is CASSPGQDWNEQFF.

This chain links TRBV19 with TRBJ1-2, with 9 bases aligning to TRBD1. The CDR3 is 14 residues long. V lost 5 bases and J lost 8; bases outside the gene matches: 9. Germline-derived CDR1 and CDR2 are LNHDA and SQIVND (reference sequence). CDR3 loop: CASSLQGALSGYTF. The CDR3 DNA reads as TGTGCCAGTAGTTTACAGGGGGCCTTGTCCGGCTACACCTTC.

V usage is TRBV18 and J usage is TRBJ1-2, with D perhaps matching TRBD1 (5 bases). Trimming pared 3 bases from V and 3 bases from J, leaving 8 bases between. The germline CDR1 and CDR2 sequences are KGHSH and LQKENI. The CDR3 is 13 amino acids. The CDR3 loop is CASSPGGDYGYTF. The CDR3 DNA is TGTGCCAGCTCACCGGGAGGGGACTATGGCTACACCTTC. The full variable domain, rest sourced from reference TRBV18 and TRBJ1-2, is NAGVMQNPRHLVRRRGQEARLRCSPMKGHSHVYWYRQLPEEGLKFMVYLQKENIIDESGMPKERFSAEFPKEGPSILRIQQVVRGDSAAYFCASSPGGDYGYTFGSGTRLTVV.

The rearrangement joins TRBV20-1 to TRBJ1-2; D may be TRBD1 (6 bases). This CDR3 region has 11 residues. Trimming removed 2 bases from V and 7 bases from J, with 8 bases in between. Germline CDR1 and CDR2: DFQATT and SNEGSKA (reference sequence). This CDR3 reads CSARRGTGYTF. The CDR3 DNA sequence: TGCAGTGCTAGAAGGGGGACTGGCTACACCTTC.

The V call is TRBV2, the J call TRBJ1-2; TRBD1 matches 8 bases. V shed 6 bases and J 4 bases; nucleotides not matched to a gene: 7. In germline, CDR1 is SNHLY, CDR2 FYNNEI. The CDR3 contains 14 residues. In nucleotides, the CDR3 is TGTGCCAGCAGCGACAGGGGTGGTAGCTATGGCTACACCTTC. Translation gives CASSDRGGSYGYTF.

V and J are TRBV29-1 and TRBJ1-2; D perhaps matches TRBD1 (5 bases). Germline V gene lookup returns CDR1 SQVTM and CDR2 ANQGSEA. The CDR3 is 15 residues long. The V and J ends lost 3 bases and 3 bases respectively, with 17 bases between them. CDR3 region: CSVDGATEHHYGYTF. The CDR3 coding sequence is TGCAGCGTTGATGGGGCCACTGAACACCACTATGGCTACACCTTC.

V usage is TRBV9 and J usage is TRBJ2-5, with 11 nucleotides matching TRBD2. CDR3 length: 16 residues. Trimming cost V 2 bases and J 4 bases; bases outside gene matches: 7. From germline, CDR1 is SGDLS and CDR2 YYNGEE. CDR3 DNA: TGTGCCAGCAGCGTTGGTAGCGGGGGGGCCGGAGAGACCCAGTACTTC. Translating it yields CASSVGSGGAGETQYF.

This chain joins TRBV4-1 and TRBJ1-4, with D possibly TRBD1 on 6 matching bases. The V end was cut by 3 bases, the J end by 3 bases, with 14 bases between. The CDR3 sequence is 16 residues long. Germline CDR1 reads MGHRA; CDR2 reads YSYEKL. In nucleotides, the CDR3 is TGCGCCAGCAGCCAGATCCAGACAGGTCCTAATGAAAAACTGTTTTTT. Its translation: CASSQIQTGPNEKLFF.

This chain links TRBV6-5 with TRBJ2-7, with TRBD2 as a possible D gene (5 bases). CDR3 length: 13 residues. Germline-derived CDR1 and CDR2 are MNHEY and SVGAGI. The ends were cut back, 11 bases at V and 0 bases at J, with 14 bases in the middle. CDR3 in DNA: TGTGCCTCAACGGTCGGGAACTCCTACGAGCAGTACTTC. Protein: CASTVGNSYEQYF.

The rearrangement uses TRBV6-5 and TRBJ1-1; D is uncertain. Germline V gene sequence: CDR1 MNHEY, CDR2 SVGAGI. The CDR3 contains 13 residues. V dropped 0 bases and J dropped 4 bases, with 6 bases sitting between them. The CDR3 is CASSYSIVTEAFF. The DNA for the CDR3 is TGTGCCAGCAGTTACTCTATTGTCACTGAAGCTTTCTTT.

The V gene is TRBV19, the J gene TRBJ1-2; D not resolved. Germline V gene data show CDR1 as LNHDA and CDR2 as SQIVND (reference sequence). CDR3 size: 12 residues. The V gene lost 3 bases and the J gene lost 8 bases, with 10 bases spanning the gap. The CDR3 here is CASSMSGGGYTF. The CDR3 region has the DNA TGTGCCAGTAGTATGTCAGGAGGAGGCTACACCTTC.